What follows are 27 T cell receptor beta chains derived from one specimen sequenced in a study of naive and memory T cell subsets. Both TRBC1 and TRBC2 were covered by a beta constant-region primer of two equimolar oligonucleotides. Four rounds of PCR amplified the ligated cDNA using nested alpha and beta constant-region primers plus SP2. TCRdb reprocessed the UMI-ligation and nested PCR reads with MiXCR, giving one entry per CDR3 protein. This table has some 80,000 distinct CDR3 sequences, 8% to 9.5% appearing once. Input material: naive CD8+ T cells from blood. These receptors were collected from a human donor in good health.

This clonotype was observed many times. At one of its ends the junction is not consistent with the germline gene, which may arise from a read error. This chain links TRBV6-1 with TRBJ1-1; D ambiguous. This CDR3 is built from 12 residues. Germline lookup yields CDR1 MNHNS and CDR2 SASEGT. The CDR3 bases are TGTGCCAGCAGGGGTGCGAACGCTGAAGCTTTCTTT. Translated, it gives CASRGANAEAFF.

This clonotype was seen only a few times. The J gene is TRBJ1-5, the V gene TRBV29-1, with D perhaps matching TRBD1 (5 bases). Germline CDR1 is SQVTM and CDR2 is ANQGSEA. Trimming took 3 bases from V and 0 from J, leaving 9 bases between them. The CDR3 covers 14 residues. In nucleotides, the CDR3 is TGCAGCGTTGACGACAGTTATAGCAATCAGCCCCAGCATTTT. It yields the protein CSVDDSYSNQPQHF.

In this sample, this clonotype turned up a few times. V and J are TRBV13 and TRBJ2-5; D not certain. V gave up 1 base and J gave up 1 base, with 7 bases separating them. CDR1 PRHDT and CDR2 FYEKMQ come from the germline V gene (reference sequence). The CDR3 covers 14 residues. The chain's CDR3 is CASSLVASQETQYF. CDR3 in DNA: TGTGCCAGCAGCTTAGTGGCCAGCCAAGAGACCCAGTACTTC.

The rearrangement uses TRBV6-2 or TRBV6-3 and TRBJ1-2; 7 bases match TRBD1. The CDR3 loop spans 12 amino acids. CDR1 is MNHEY and CDR2 is SVGEGT in the germline V gene. V lost 7 bases to trimming and J lost 6 bases; unmatched junction nucleotides: 5. CDR3 coding DNA: TGTGCCAGCAACGACAGGGCAGATGGCTACACCTTC. This codes for CASNDRADGYTF.

Written as DNA, the CDR3 is TGTGCCAGCAGTGTATACGACAGGGTTCTTACCGGTGAGCAGTTCTTC. Translating gives CASSVYDRVLTGEQFF. This sequence joins TRBV25-1 and TRBJ2-1; 7 nucleotides align to TRBD1. After removal of 4 bases from V and 9 bases from J, the junction contained 15 bases not matched to a gene. Germline CDR1 reads MGHDK; CDR2 reads SYGVNS. The CDR3 consists of 16 residues.

The chain links TRBV4-3 to TRBJ2-3, with TRBD1 as a possible D gene (6 bases). The V gene's germline CDR1 is LGHNA and CDR2 YSLEER. This CDR3 comprises 18 residues. V lost 4 bases, J lost 0 bases, and 20 bases lay in between. The CDR3 protein is CASSRDTGAGMSTDTQYF. The CDR3 DNA reads TGCGCCAGCAGCCGGGACACCGGCGCAGGGATGAGCACAGATACGCAGTATTTT.

This clonotype was observed a handful of times. The CDR3 nucleotides are TGTGCCAGCAGCTTCACCCGTAGCACAGATACGCAGTATTTT. Protein sequence: CASSFTRSTDTQYF. The chain is built from TRBV27 and TRBJ2-3, with D uncertain. There are 14 residues in the CDR3. The germline gives CDR1 MNHEY, CDR2 SMNVEV (reference sequence). Trimming took off 6 bases at V and 0 bases at J, with 10 bases between the two ends.

The rearrangement joins TRBV20-1 to TRBJ1-5; D not resolved. The V gene's germline CDR1 is DFQATT and CDR2 SNEGSKA (reference sequence). This CDR3 spans 16 amino acids. V lost 4 bases, J lost 0 bases, and 16 bases lay in between. Here the CDR3 DNA reads TGCAGTGCTACCGGTGGGTCGTCGTATAGCAATCAGCCCCAGCATTTT. Residues: CSATGGSSYSNQPQHF.

This sequence joins TRBV19 and TRBJ2-1; possibly TRBD1 for D (6 bases). The CDR3 runs 11 residues. The ends were cut back, 3 bases at V and 10 bases at J, with 7 bases in the middle. In germline, CDR1 is LNHDA, CDR2 SQIVND (reference sequence). CDR3 in DNA: TGTGCCAGTAGTATGGGGACAGAGCAGTTCTTC. It specifies CASSMGTEQFF.

This clonotype was counted ten times or more. The chain is built from TRBV6-4 and TRBJ2-1; weak D call: TRBD1 (6 bases). The CDR3 totals 12 residues. CDR1 and CDR2 (germline): MRHNA, SNTAGT. V gave up 8 bases and J gave up 8 bases, with 13 bases separating them. This CDR3 is CASGEQGYEQFF. CDR3 sequence (DNA): TGTGCCAGCGGGGAACAGGGCTATGAGCAGTTCTTC.

The rearrangement uses TRBV10-2 and TRBJ2-5; perhaps TRBD1 as D (5 bases). V gave up 3 bases and J gave up 2 bases, with 13 bases separating them. The CDR3 spans 15 residues. Germline CDR1 is WSHSY and CDR2 is SAAADI. Here the CDR3 DNA reads TGCGCCAGCAGTGACCCTTCGACAGCTCAAGAGACCCAGTACTTC. Translation: CASSDPSTAQETQYF.

The chain employs TRBV20-1 and TRBJ2-4; D unclear. Trimming pared 3 bases from V and 5 bases from J, leaving 23 bases between. Looked up from germline, CDR1 is DFQATT and CDR2 is SNEGSKA (reference sequence). The CDR3 totals 17 residues. The chain's CDR3 is CSASIGSARRDQNIQYF. CDR3 DNA: TGCAGTGCTAGTATAGGGTCGGCCCGAAGAGATCAAAACATTCAGTACTTC.

The chain is built from TRBV13 and TRBJ2-7; D not resolved. This CDR3 is 15 amino acids long. V lost 5 bases to trimming and J lost 0 bases, with 14 bases between them. CDR1 and CDR2 (germline): PRHDT, FYEKMQ (reference sequence). Here the CDR3 reads CASSPTHLSSYEQYF. CDR3 bases: TGTGCCAGCAGCCCGACACACCTCAGCTCCTACGAGCAGTACTTC.

This clonotype was counted ten times or more. CDR3 residues: CASSYGIEAFF. The CDR3 nucleotides are TGTGCCAGCAGTTACGGCATTGAAGCTTTCTTT. The chain is built from TRBV6-6 and TRBJ1-1; D not resolved. CDR3 length: 11 residues. Germline CDR1 MNHNY, CDR2 SVGAGI (reference sequence). V was pared by 2 bases and J by 7 bases, with 5 bases between.

This clonotype was seen ten or more times. The V and J genes are TRBV29-1 and TRBJ1-1; D is undetermined. The CDR3 length is 14 residues. CDR1 and CDR2 (germline): SQVTM, ANQGSEA. Trimming removed 6 bases from V and 0 bases from J, with 14 bases in between. CDR3 DNA: TGCAGCGTGCGACAATCTGGCATGAACACTGAAGCTTTCTTT. Translated, it gives CSVRQSGMNTEAFF.

This clonotype has ten or more counts. This chain joins TRBV4-1 and TRBJ2-1; 12 nucleotides agree with TRBD1. V shed 5 bases and J 6 bases; nucleotides not matched to a gene: 5. Germline V lookup: CDR1 MGHRA, CDR2 YSYEKL. CDR3 size: 15 residues. CDR3 bases: TGCGCCAGCAGCGAACCGGGACAGGGGGCCAATGAGCAGTTCTTC. It is translated as CASSEPGQGANEQFF.

Points on this clonotype: It may be a read error: a sequence one base away is much more abundant. The rearrangement links TRBV7-9 to TRBJ1-1; no clear D gene. This CDR3 spans 16 amino acids. The germline gives CDR1 SEHNR, CDR2 FQNEAQ (reference sequence). CDR3 loop: CANSQLGRTENTEAFF. The CDR3 DNA follows: TGTGCCAACAGCCAACTCGGACGGACCGAGAACACTGAAGCTTTCTTT.

This clonotype was detected a few times. The rearrangement uses TRBV5-1 and TRBJ2-3, with 11 positions matching TRBD2. Losses at the gene ends were 4 bases for V and 4 bases for J; bases not matched to a gene: 8. Per germline, CDR1 SGHRS and CDR2 YFSETQ. The CDR3 has 16 residues. The CDR3 spells CASSPEGTSGSDTQYF. Here the CDR3 DNA reads TGCGCCAGCAGCCCGGAGGGGACTAGCGGATCAGATACGCAGTATTTT.

J is TRBJ1-2 and V is TRBV2; the D is unclear. Germline lookup yields CDR1 SNHLY and CDR2 FYNNEI. The CDR3 is made up of 10 amino acids. The germline V and J ends were trimmed by 6 bases and 12 bases, with 11 bases remaining between them. CDR3 DNA: TGTGCCAGCAGATCGCTTGGTGACACCTTC. Amino acids: CASRSLGDTF.

This clonotype was observed many times. The chain recombines TRBV6-5 with TRBJ2-7, with no clear D. Trimming took off 2 bases at V and 2 bases at J, with 13 bases between the two ends. Germline lookup yields CDR1 MNHEY and CDR2 SVGAGI. This CDR3 is built from 15 residues. The CDR3 reads CASSYSRSTAYEQYF. As DNA, the CDR3 is TGTGCCAGCAGTTACAGCCGGAGTACCGCCTACGAGCAGTACTTC.

This rearrangement joins TRBV4-1 to TRBJ2-7, with TRBD2 identical over 10 bases. V lost 1 base, J lost 5 bases, and 8 bases stayed unmatched. Germline V gives CDR1 MGHRA, CDR2 YSYEKL. The CDR3 extends over 16 amino acids. CDR3 bases: TGCGCCAGCAGCCAAGTTTGGAGTAGCGGGAGGAACGAGCAGTACTTC. Translation: CASSQVWSSGRNEQYF.

The V call is TRBV6-1, the J call TRBJ2-7, with D perhaps matching TRBD2 (5 bases). Germline-derived CDR1 and CDR2 are MNHNS and SASEGT. The CDR3 totals 15 residues. V lost 4 bases and J lost 2, with 15 bases in between. The CDR3 loop is CASSVLGPGTYEQYF. Here the CDR3 DNA reads TGTGCCAGCAGTGTACTTGGTCCGGGAACCTACGAGCAGTACTTC.

This clonotype was picked up a small number of times. The rearrangement links TRBV7-9 to TRBJ1-1; the D is unclear. CDR3 length: 11 residues. V lost 5 bases and J lost 10, with 11 bases in between. The V gene's germline CDR1 is SEHNR and CDR2 FQNEAQ (reference sequence). In nucleotides, the CDR3 is TGTGCCAGCAGCCCTGAGGTCGGAGCTTTCTTT. The encoded protein is CASSPEVGAFF.

The rearrangement links TRBV28 to TRBJ2-5, with 7 positions matching TRBD1. Per germline, CDR1 MDHEN and CDR2 SYDVKM. V was clipped by 5 bases and J by 2 bases; unmatched bases: 8. The CDR3 contains 15 residues. The CDR3 nucleotides are TGTGCCAGCAGTCCAATGGTGACAGGGCAAGAGACCCAGTACTTC. This codes for CASSPMVTGQETQYF.

This clonotype was counted between two and nine times. The CDR3 nucleotides read TGCAGTGCTAAAGAGGTGAACACCGGGGAGCTGTTTTTT. Protein sequence: CSAKEVNTGELFF. This chain uses TRBV20-1 with TRBJ2-2; D is undetermined. The CDR3 is 13 residues long. Germline assignment: CDR1 DFQATT and CDR2 SNEGSKA (reference sequence). With 4 bases removed from V and 1 base from J, the gap between germline ends came to 7 bases.

The gene calls are TRBV3-1 and TRBJ2-1; the D is unclear. The germline V gene encodes CDR1 LGHDT and CDR2 YNNKEL (reference sequence). The length of the CDR3 is 16 residues. Trimming left V 0 bases short and J 0 bases short, with 9 bases between. The CDR3 region is CASSQEVRSSYNEQFF. In DNA, the CDR3 is TGTGCCAGCAGCCAAGAGGTGAGGAGCTCCTACAATGAGCAGTTCTTC.

This clonotype was counted only a few times. The rearrangement links TRBV19 to TRBJ2-7, with 8 bases that match TRBD1. This CDR3 contains 14 residues. Trimming cost V 5 bases and J 5 bases; bases outside gene matches: 8. Germline lookup yields CDR1 LNHDA and CDR2 SQIVND (reference sequence). The CDR3 DNA reads as TGTGCCAGTAGTCCAAGACAGGGGCCCCACGAGCAGTACTTC. It is translated as CASSPRQGPHEQYF.